This is a list of T cell receptor beta chains from one sample in a study of control samples from healthy donors and cancer patients. Assay used: immunoSEQ multiplex PCR; TCRdb lists only in-frame clones, some missing. The data contain approximately 100,000 clones, roughly 88% of them singletons. Sequencing was carried out using blood. The origin of the receptors is a man aged 25-40 years in good health. CDR3s leave out the opening cysteine and the closing phenylalanine or tryptophan.

CDR3 protein: ASSGRASQF; V gene: TRBV9; J gene: TRBJ2-1
CDR3 protein: ASSRDGSYEKLF; V gene: TRBV7-2; J gene: TRBJ1-4
CDR3 protein: ASSLITDRVDEQF; V gene: TRBV28; J gene: TRBJ2-1
CDR3 protein: ASSDGQTNSPLH; V gene: TRBV5-4; J gene: TRBJ1-6
CDR3 protein: ASSSHQAGRPYEQY; V gene: TRBV28; J gene: TRBJ2-7
CDR3 protein: ASSYPRGLAGTKETQY; V gene: TRBV6-2/TRBV6-3; J gene: TRBJ2-5
CDR3 protein: ASSLTAYDPSSGYT; V gene: TRBV5-1; J gene: TRBJ1-2
CDR3 protein: ASSPTGGNTEAF; V gene: TRBV4-1; J gene: TRBJ1-1
CDR3 protein: ASSSAGGSYEQY; V gene: TRBV7-3; J gene: TRBJ2-7
CDR3 protein: ASSPGLASTDTQY; V gene: TRBV7-3; J gene: TRBJ2-3
CDR3 protein: ASSVSRTDPSYEQY; V gene: TRBV9; J gene: TRBJ2-7
CDR3 protein: ATSGLDRGTDTQY; V gene: TRBV24-1; J gene: TRBJ2-3